This TCR beta chain was recovered during a study of T-cell memory formation after mild COVID-19. Study-level results: Detection of some responders pre-infection suggested pre-existing cross-reactive memory T cells participated. Clones that contracted from day 15 to 85 were balanced CD4/CD8, while later expanders leaned CD4+. CD4+ contracting clones were found mainly in CM and EM, and CD8+ ones in EMRA.

A single record per CDR3 protein comes from TCRdb applying MiXCR to the 5' RACE reads. The data contain 500,000 to 550,000 distinct CDR3 sequences, roughly 22% of them seen just once; the ten biggest clones take up around 13%. To note about this clonotype: Its cognate antigen is unknown.

The V and J ends lost 6 bases and 4 bases, in that order; junction bases with no gene match: 9. Germline V CDR1 and CDR2: MNHNY, SVGAGI (reference sequence). This CDR3 has 14 amino acids. The clonotype originates from an adult woman who had mild COVID-19 (a few samples of this study predate the infection). Cell type and time point are not known. The chain combines TRBV6-6 with TRBJ2-7, with TRBD2 matching over 7 bases. The sequenced sample was PBMCs or a T cell subset sorted from them (not recorded which). The CDR3 reads CASSLREGVYEQYF. DNA of the CDR3: TGTGCCAGCAGCCTCAGGGAGGGAGTTTACGAGCAGTACTTC.